This is a list of T cell receptor beta chains from one sample in a study of blood T cell repertoires in COVID-19. Assay: immunoSEQ multiplex PCR; the TCRdb copy retains only in-frame clones and omits some. Of about 180,000 clones in the sample, approximately 78% were seen once. Sequences were obtained from peripheral blood. These receptors all stem from an elderly woman with COVID-19, enrolled during active disease. Both conserved end residues are part of each CDR3. The D gene is left open where the match is weak. Some rows have no size entry. The others give once, few or many, or a class for an expanded clone.

size	V	J	D	DNA	CDR3
few	TRBV28	TRBJ2-1	.	TGTGCCAGCAGTTTATTACGGGAGTCTGGCTACAATGAGCAGTTCTTC	CASSLLRESGYNEQFF
few	TRBV6-2/TRBV6-3	TRBJ2-1	.	TGTGCCAGCAGTTACTCTGGGGGAGGCAATGAGCAGTTCTTC	CASSYSGGGNEQFF
.	TRBV10-3	TRBJ1-1	.	TGTGCCATCAGGATACGACCGGAGGGTTTAGACACTGAAGCTTTCTTT	CAIRIRPEGLDTEAFF
.	TRBV28	TRBJ2-2	.	TGTGCCAGCAGTCCCCAGGGCAGAGCGAACACCGGGGAGCTGTTTTTT	CASSPQGRANTGELFF
once	TRBV7-2	TRBJ2-1	.	TGTGCCAGCAGCTTCTGGGCGTCCTACAATGAGCAGTTCTTC	CASSFWASYNEQFF
.	TRBV7-9	TRBJ2-7	.	TGTGCCAGCCAACCGGACAACTCCTACGAGCAGTACTTC	CASQPDNSYEQYF
few	TRBV2	TRBJ2-2	.	TGTGCCAGCAGTGTGAGACTAGGAACCGGGGAGCTGTTTTTT	CASSVRLGTGELFF
few	TRBV19	TRBJ1-5	.	TGTGCCAGTAGTATTGGGCAGGGCGGACAGCCCCAGCATTTT	CASSIGQGGQPQHF
.	TRBV6-5	TRBJ2-2	TRBD2	TGTGCCAGCAGTTCCTGGGCGGGAGGTAATGCCGGGGAGCTGTTTTTT	CASSSWAGGNAGELFF
.	TRBV6-5	TRBJ2-7	.	TGTGCCAGCAGGGCGGGGGCCTCCTACGAGCAGTACTTC	CASRAGASYEQYF
once	TRBV19	TRBJ2-5	.	TGTGCCAGTAGTAGCAGGGGTGATGAGACCCAGTACTTC	CASSSRGDETQYF
.	TRBV6-2/TRBV6-3	TRBJ2-5	TRBD1	TGTGCCAGCAGTTACCCTGAAACAGGGGGCCAAGAGACCCAGTACTTC	CASSYPETGGQETQYF
.	TRBV11-2	TRBJ2-1	.	TGTGCCAGCAGCTTAGATGGGGGCGGACAGCAGTTCTTC	CASSLDGGGQQFF
.	TRBV28	TRBJ2-1	TRBD1	TGTGCCAGCAGTTCCGGGACAGGGGCGTGGAATGAGCAGTTCTTC	CASSSGTGAWNEQFF
.	TRBV7-6	TRBJ2-7	.	TGTGCCAGCAGCTTAGCAGCGACTAGGGACTACGAGCAGTACTTC	CASSLAATRDYEQYF
.	TRBV13	TRBJ2-1	TRBD2	TGTGCCAGCAGCCCCGGGACTAGGGGGGGACAGTTCTTC	CASSPGTRGGQFF
.	TRBV10-3	TRBJ1-2	.	TGTGCCATCAGTGGGGGGCATGGCTACACCTTC	CAISGGHGYTF
.	TRBV5-8	TRBJ2-5	.	TGTGCCAGCAGCTTTTCCGGGGACACTGCAGAGACCCAGTACTTC	CASSFSGDTAETQYF
.	TRBV7-8	TRBJ2-5	.	TGTGCCAGCAGCTTAGCCCCCGACTCCCAGACCCAGTACTTC	CASSLAPDSQTQYF
.	TRBV9	TRBJ1-1	.	TGTGCCAGCAGCGTAGGAATAGATTTGAACACTGAAGCTTTCTTT	CASSVGIDLNTEAFF
.	TRBV28	TRBJ1-4	.	TGTGCCAGCAACACAGGGCCAGTCGCTAATGAAAAACTGTTTTTT	CASNTGPVANEKLFF